The present T cell receptor beta chain was sequenced within a study of glioma-infiltrating T cells after dendritic cell vaccination. The wider study: Glioblastoma patients came from Phase I and II dendritic cell vaccination trials. Patients received three intradermal dendritic cell vaccine injections at biweekly intervals. The vaccine used monocyte-derived dendritic cells pulsed overnight with autologous tumor lysate. Overall study findings and caveats: Higher TCR clonality did not directly relate to longer survival.

Worth noting for this clone: Its antigen is unidentified.

Trimming cost V 2 bases and J 3 bases, with 14 bases left between them. The germline V gene has CDR1 SGHTA and CDR2 FQGNSA. This CDR3 has 15 amino acids. Clones were read by immunoSEQ multiplex PCR, and TCRdb kept only the in-frame ones, dropping some. The table includes around 67,000 clones, around 86% detected once. The TCR sequence derives from a human donor with glioblastoma. This chain connects TRBV7-2 to TRBJ2-7, with D unresolved. This sample comprised blood, obtained before dendritic cell vaccination. The CDR3: CASSLMGQYFYEQYF. The CDR3 coding sequence is TGTGCCAGCAGCTTAATGGGCCAGTACTTCTACGAGCAGTACTTC.